The 26 T cell receptor beta chains in this list originate from one sample, sequenced in a study of T cell repertoires in cytomegalovirus infection. In TCRdb, the reads were re-called with MiXCR into one record per CDR3 protein. The data contain 150,000 to 200,000 distinct CDR3 sequences, roughly 27% of them singletons. The specimen was PBMCs. Receptors were obtained from a human donor in good health (CMV status not recorded). Some clones in this sample may be carry-over from other donors' samples.

The chain combines TRBV5-1 with TRBJ1-2; 7 bases line up with TRBD1. The CDR3 length is 11 residues. With V trimmed by 10 bases and J by 7 bases, 7 bases remained unmatched. CDR1 SGHRS and CDR2 YFSETQ come from the germline V gene. CDR3 in DNA: TGCGCCTCCGGGACAGACCTTGGCTACACCTTC. Translation gives CASGTDLGYTF.

This clonotype qualifies as medium-sized (0.01 to 0.1%). The gene calls are TRBV11-2 and TRBJ1-5; D gene ambiguous. CDR3 length: 13 amino acids. Germline assignment: CDR1 SGHAT and CDR2 FQNNGV. V lost 1 base to trimming and J lost 3 bases, with 4 bases between them. CDR3 nucleotides: TGTGCCAGCAGCTTAGGACACAATCAGCCCCAGCATTTT. Amino acid sequence: CASSLGHNQPQHF.

The chain links TRBV11-2 to TRBJ2-2; TRBD1 might be the D (6 bases). This CDR3 has 14 residues. The V end was cut by 4 bases, the J end by 6 bases, with 12 bases between. Germline loops: CDR1 SGHAT, CDR2 FQNNGV. The CDR3 reads CASSSQGPAGELFF. The CDR3 DNA reads TGTGCCAGCAGCTCACAGGGTCCGGCCGGGGAGCTGTTTTTT.

This chain connects TRBV7-9 to TRBJ1-2; D unclear. V lost 2 bases, J lost 8 bases, and 9 bases lay in between. The CDR3 extends over 12 amino acids. The germline V gene has CDR1 SEHNR and CDR2 FQNEAQ (reference sequence). The CDR3 region is CASSLPGGGYTF. The DNA of the CDR3 is TGTGCCAGCAGCTTACCAGGAGGAGGCTACACCTTC.

V and J are TRBV5-1 and TRBJ2-5; 7 positions agree with TRBD2. Unmatched junction bases numbered 13, after V lost 3 bases and J lost 5 bases. CDR1 and CDR2 from the germline V gene are SGHRS and YFSETQ. The CDR3 sequence is 16 residues long. The CDR3 loop reads CASSSGGLAVSETQYF. CDR3 bases: TGCGCCAGCAGCTCGGGGGGTCTAGCGGTCAGCGAGACCCAGTACTTC.

The chain uses TRBV2 and TRBJ2-5; 11 nucleotides agree with TRBD1. CDR3 length: 15 residues. Trimming removed 7 bases from V and 5 bases from J; junction bases left unmatched: 9. Per the germline V gene, CDR1 is SNHLY and CDR2 is FYNNEI. CDR3 sequence: CASTPGQGELETQYF. The CDR3 DNA follows: TGTGCCAGCACTCCGGGACAGGGGGAGTTGGAGACCCAGTACTTC.

V gene TRBV30 combines with J gene TRBJ1-1; 7 bases agree with TRBD1. Germline values: CDR1 GTSNPN, CDR2 SVGIG (reference sequence). This CDR3 contains 14 residues. The trim removed 3 bases at V and 1 base at J, leaving 5 bases unmatched. CDR3 sequence reads: CAWSLGQTNTEAFF. Written as DNA, the CDR3 is TGTGCCTGGAGCCTGGGACAGACGAACACTGAAGCTTTCTTT. The entire variable domain, with the rest obtained from reference TRBV30 and TRBJ1-1, is as follows: SQTIHQWPATLVQPVGSPLSLECTVEGTSNPNLYWYRQAAGRGLQLLFYSVGIGQISSEVPQNLSASRPQDRQFILSSKKLLLSDSGFYLCAWSLGQTNTEAFFGQGTRLTVV.

As for this clonotype: Possible read error: a much larger clone is one base away. The gene calls are TRBV7-2 and TRBJ2-5, with D unclear. The V gene's germline CDR1 is SGHTA and CDR2 FQGNSA. The V end lost 4 bases, the J end lost 4 bases, and 13 bases lay between the germline ends. CDR3 length: 14 residues. Here the CDR3 reads CASSSSSVRETQYF. In DNA, the CDR3 is TGTGCCAGCAGCTCAAGTTCAGTTCGAGAGACCCAGTACTTC.

Concerning this clonotype itself: Given a much more abundant clone one base away, this may be a read error. This chain connects TRBV7-8 to TRBJ1-2; D call uncertain. V shed 3 bases and J shed 8 bases, with 13 bases lying between them. Germline V gives CDR1 SGHVS, CDR2 FQNEAQ. This CDR3 is 13 amino acids long. CDR3 sequence: CASSFGGSRGYTF. The CDR3 DNA sequence: TGTGCCAGCAGCTTCGGAGGGTCTAGAGGCTACACCTTC.

The V and J genes are TRBV7-2 and TRBJ2-5, with 9 bases fitting TRBD2. V lost 3 bases to trimming and J lost 4 bases; unmatched junction nucleotides: 9. Per germline, CDR1 SGHTA and CDR2 FQGNSA. The CDR3 is 16 amino acids. The CDR3 DNA follows: TGTGCCAGCAGCTTCACCCCTAGCGGGGTAGGAGAGACCCAGTACTTC. This codes for CASSFTPSGVGETQYF.

J is TRBJ1-1 and V is TRBV27, with D perhaps matching TRBD1 (6 bases). The CDR3 consists of 14 residues. Germline CDR1 is MNHEY and CDR2 is SMNVEV (reference sequence). Trimming left V 6 bases short and J 5 bases short, with 16 bases between. Here the CDR3 reads CASSRHRAQTEAFF. The CDR3, as DNA: TGTGCCAGCAGCCGACACAGGGCGCAGACTGAAGCTTTCTTT.

The J gene is TRBJ1-1, the V gene TRBV5-1; TRBD1 might be the D (6 bases). Germline values: CDR1 SGHRS, CDR2 YFSETQ. With 6 bases removed from V and 6 bases from J, the gap between germline ends came to 21 bases. The CDR3 runs 15 residues. CDR3 bases: TGCGCCAGCATCTTAAGCGGTCGTGAGGGGGCTGAAGCTTTCTTT. As protein: CASILSGREGAEAFF.

Only a few counts were recorded for this clonotype. The rearrangement links TRBV7-3 to TRBJ1-1; D might be TRBD1 (5 bases). V shed 5 bases and J shed 4 bases, with 14 bases lying between them. The germline V gene has CDR1 SGHTA and CDR2 FQGTGA. The CDR3 contains 14 residues. This chain's CDR3 is CASSNPGGSTEAFF. Here the CDR3 DNA reads TGTGCCAGCAGCAACCCCGGGGGAAGCACTGAAGCTTTCTTT.

There are many counts of this clonotype. The V call is TRBV12-3 or TRBV12-4, the J call TRBJ1-1, with unresolved D. The CDR3 extends over 12 amino acids. Trimming stripped 5 bases from V and 7 bases from J, with 11 bases between. CDR3 residues: CASSPLQHEAFF. CDR3 nucleotide sequence: TGTGCCAGCAGTCCCTTACAGCATGAAGCTTTCTTT.

This clonotype was observed at least ten times. The V call is TRBV7-2, the J call TRBJ2-1, with D possibly being TRBD1 or TRBD2 (5 bases each). This CDR3 contains 15 residues. V dropped 1 base and J dropped 0 bases, with 7 bases sitting between them. The germline gives CDR1 SGHTA, CDR2 FQGNSA. DNA of the CDR3: TGTGCCAGCAGCTTAGGGGGGATCTCCTACAATGAGCAGTTCTTC. This sequence encodes CASSLGGISYNEQFF.

This clonotype came up a few times. The V gene is TRBV29-1, the J gene TRBJ1-4; tentatively, D is TRBD1 (6 bases). The CDR3 loop spans 15 amino acids. Germline-derived CDR1 and CDR2 are SQVTM and ANQGSEA. The ends were cut back, 5 bases at V and 6 bases at J, with 19 bases in the middle. CDR3 bases: TGCAGCGTTCCCCGGATGGGGGGCGAAGATGAAAAACTGTTTTTT. It specifies CSVPRMGGEDEKLFF.

V gene TRBV2 combines with J gene TRBJ2-1, with D perhaps TRBD1 (6 bases). CDR3 length: 12 amino acids. V gave up 10 bases and J gave up 4 bases, with 11 bases separating them. CDR1 is SNHLY, CDR2 FYNNEI, per germline. The DNA for the CDR3 is TGTGCCACAGGGGCGGAATACAATGAGCAGTTCTTC. Its translation: CATGAEYNEQFF.

The chain joins TRBV12-3 or TRBV12-4 to TRBJ2-1, with 10 bases identical to TRBD1. Germline trimming cut 4 bases from V and 6 bases from J; bases unmatched to any gene: 3. This CDR3 region has 14 residues. In DNA, the CDR3 is TGTGCCAGCAGTTCGGACAGGGGGACCAATGAGCAGTTCTTC. Amino acid sequence: CASSSDRGTNEQFF.

The V gene is TRBV19, the J gene TRBJ1-5, with 7 bases aligning to TRBD1. J was trimmed by 1 base and V by 7 bases; bases with no gene match: 4. This CDR3 is 14 amino acids long. From germline, CDR1 is LNHDA and CDR2 SQIVND (reference sequence). The CDR3 nucleotides are TGTGCCAGTACCGACAGGGTCAGCAATCAGCCCCAGCATTTT. The encoded protein is CASTDRVSNQPQHF.

This clonotype came up many times. The rearrangement joins TRBV7-9 to TRBJ2-7; 11 nucleotides match TRBD2. The CDR3 is 17 residues long. Losses at the gene ends were 5 bases for V and 0 bases for J; bases not matched to a gene: 9. CDR1 and CDR2 (germline): SEHNR, FQNEAQ (reference sequence). The CDR3 region is CASSPAGLAESSYEQYF. CDR3 DNA: TGTGCCAGCAGCCCGGCGGGACTAGCGGAAAGCTCCTACGAGCAGTACTTC.

This rearrangement joins TRBV5-1 to TRBJ1-5, with D perhaps TRBD1 (5 bases). Trimming took 0 bases from V and 7 from J, leaving 14 bases between them. This CDR3 is built from 15 residues. From germline, CDR1 is SGHRS and CDR2 YFSETQ. The CDR3 coding sequence is TGCGCCAGCAGCTTGGAGGGACCGTCCGGACAGCCCCAGCATTTT. Translated, it gives CASSLEGPSGQPQHF.

This chain links TRBV29-1 with TRBJ1-1; 8 bases agree with TRBD1. The CDR3 has 15 residues. Germline CDR1 is SQVTM and CDR2 is ANQGSEA. V lost 5 bases to trimming and J lost 1 base; unmatched junction nucleotides: 9. The CDR3 DNA follows: TGCAGCGTTTACAGACAGGGGTACGGGAACACTGAAGCTTTCTTT. Residues: CSVYRQGYGNTEAFF.

There are a few counts of this clonotype. The chain joins TRBV15 to TRBJ1-1, with D maybe TRBD1 (5 bases). The V end lost 0 bases, the J end lost 3 bases, and 5 bases lay between the germline ends. This CDR3 spans 13 amino acids. The germline V gene has CDR1 LNHNV and CDR2 YYDKDF (reference sequence). The DNA of the CDR3 is TGTGCCACCAGCAGAGAGGGGCACACTGAAGCTTTCTTT. It translates to CATSREGHTEAFF.

The rearrangement uses TRBV20-1 and TRBJ1-5, with D hard to call. This CDR3 is built from 14 residues. In germline, CDR1 is DFQATT, CDR2 SNEGSKA (reference sequence). V was pared by 5 bases and J by 2 bases, with 13 bases between. CDR3 protein: CSARDGRGNQPQHF. In nucleotides, the CDR3 is TGCAGTGCTCGGGATGGACGTGGCAATCAGCCCCAGCATTTT.

The J gene is TRBJ2-7, the V gene TRBV6-2 or TRBV6-3; TRBD2 matches at 8 bases. The CDR3 is 15 residues long. Germline values: CDR1 MNHEY, CDR2 SVGEGT. Germline trimming cut 2 bases from V and 3 bases from J; bases unmatched to any gene: 6. This CDR3 reads CASSYSGGEGYEQYF. CDR3 nucleotides: TGTGCCAGCAGTTACAGCGGGGGTGAAGGCTACGAGCAGTACTTC.

This clonotype was observed a handful of times. V and J are TRBV6-4 and TRBJ2-3, with 12 bases fitting TRBD2. The CDR3 is 15 residues long. Germline CDR1 and CDR2: MRHNA and SNTAGT. Trimming at V came to 4 bases and at J to 1 base, leaving 0 bases not matched to a gene. In nucleotides, the CDR3 is TGTGCCAGCAGTGGACTAGCGGGGGGCACAGATACGCAGTATTTT. Residues: CASSGLAGGTDTQYF.